A selection of T cell receptor beta chains follows, all from one sample in a study of technical replicates of blood from a handful of donors. Produced via immunoSEQ multiplex PCR; TCRdb's table is partial and in-frame only. This table holds over 50,000 clones, about 96% found once. Material for sequencing was T cells isolated from PBMCs. The receptor source for this set is a human donor in good health. The CDR3 runs from the conserved cysteine through the conserved F or W. D genes are given only for firm matches. Rows may omit the clone size; those that give it use once, few, many or a size class.

size	V	D	J	length	CDR3	DNA
NA	TRBV18	NA	TRBJ1-1	16	CASSPMEGRMNTEAFF	TGTGCCAGCTCACCAATGGAGGGGCGAATGAACACTGAAGCTTTCTTT
NA	TRBV25-1	NA	TRBJ2-7	14	CASTRGGIFYEQYF	TGTGCCAGCACCCGGGGTGGCATCTTCTACGAGCAGTACTTC
NA	TRBV25-1	NA	TRBJ2-1	10	CASQGNEQFF	TGTGCCAGCCAGGGTAATGAGCAGTTCTTC
NA	TRBV6-1	NA	TRBJ1-1	16	CASSELGGRWNTEAFF	TGTGCCAGCAGTGAATTGGGGGGACGGTGGAACACTGAAGCTTTCTTT
NA	TRBV6-5	NA	TRBJ1-1	12	CASAGGNTEAFF	TGTGCCAGCGCGGGTGGGAACACTGAAGCTTTCTTT
NA	TRBV5-6	NA	TRBJ1-4	16	CASSLAGGGENEKLFF	TGTGCCAGCAGCTTGGCCGGAGGAGGGGAAAATGAAAAACTGTTTTTT
once	TRBV29-1	TRBD2	TRBJ2-7	14	CSVEDGEGSYEQYF	TGCAGCGTTGAGGACGGGGAGGGGAGCTACGAGCAGTACTTC
NA	TRBV5-6	NA	TRBJ1-2	12	CASSLGQDGYTF	TGTGCCAGCAGCTTGGGACAGGATGGCTACACCTTC
NA	TRBV18	NA	TRBJ1-1	13	CASSSERGAEAFF	TGTGCCAGCTCATCCGAGCGGGGAGCTGAAGCTTTCTTT
NA	TRBV5-1	TRBD1	TRBJ1-1	17	CASSLAGTGVLNTEAFF	TGCGCCAGCAGCTTGGCCGGGACAGGGGTGTTGAACACTGAAGCTTTCTTT
NA	TRBV2	NA	TRBJ1-6	15	CASSSSGGNRSPLHF	TGTGCCAGCAGTTCATCAGGAGGGAACCGGTCACCCCTCCACTTT
NA	TRBV7-8	NA	TRBJ1-2	19	CASSLRPKGGQPTNYGYTF	TGTGCCAGCAGCTTACGCCCAAAAGGAGGACAGCCGACTAACTATGGCTACACCTTC
NA	TRBV5-8	NA	TRBJ2-7	13	CASSFSVAYEQYF	TGTGCCAGCAGCTTCTCCGTCGCCTACGAGCAGTACTTC
NA	TRBV29-1	NA	TRBJ1-5	13	CSVVSGDNQPQHF	TGCAGCGTTGTTTCCGGGGACAATCAGCCCCAGCATTTT
NA	TRBV27	NA	TRBJ2-4	13	CASSSGVGNIQYF	TGTGCCAGCAGTTCAGGGGTCGGAAACATTCAGTACTTC
NA	TRBV11-2	NA	TRBJ2-2	14	CASSLPRNTGELFF	TGTGCCAGCAGCCTCCCGAGGAACACCGGGGAGCTGTTTTTT
NA	TRBV6-1	TRBD2	TRBJ2-7	15	CASSPQREPTYEQYF	TGTGCCAGCAGCCCTCAGCGGGAGCCCACCTACGAGCAGTACTTC
NA	TRBV7-9	NA	TRBJ2-5	14	CASSHRDLQETQYF	TGTGCCAGCAGTCACCGGGACTTACAAGAGACCCAGTACTTC
NA	TRBV5-1	TRBD2	TRBJ2-5	18	CASSLPGNKGLAEETQYF	TGCGCCAGCAGCTTGCCAGGAAATAAAGGACTAGCAGAAGAGACCCAGTACTTC
NA	TRBV28	NA	TRBJ1-2	11	CASGRVYGYTF	TGTGCCAGCGGCAGGGTCTATGGCTACACCTTC
NA	TRBV30	TRBD2	TRBJ2-1	15	CAWSVMGLANNEQFF	TGTGCCTGGAGTGTCATGGGACTAGCGAACAATGAGCAGTTCTTC
NA	TRBV6-5	TRBD1	TRBJ2-1	15	CASSPPGQGYNEQFF	TGTGCCAGCAGTCCCCCGGGACAGGGCTACAATGAGCAGTTCTTC
NA	TRBV29-1	NA	TRBJ2-2	12	CSAGSGTGELFF	TGCAGCGCGGGGTCAGGCACCGGGGAGCTGTTTTTT
few	TRBV20-1	NA	TRBJ1-2	11	CSARQNYGYTF	TGCAGTGCTAGACAAAACTATGGCTACACCTTC
NA	TRBV7-9	TRBD2	TRBJ2-7	14	CAIRAGGPRYEQYF	TGTGCTATCCGGGCGGGAGGGCCGAGATACGAGCAGTACTTC
NA	TRBV11-2	TRBD2	TRBJ2-3	17	CASSLGLAGDYTDTQYF	TGTGCCAGCAGCTTGGGACTAGCGGGAGACTACACAGATACGCAGTATTTT
NA	TRBV27	TRBD2	TRBJ2-7	14	CASSFGGRPYEQYF	TGTGCCAGCAGTTTCGGGGGGAGGCCCTACGAGCAGTACTTC
NA	TRBV11-3	TRBD1	TRBJ2-1	14	CASSLDRGRLGQFF	TGTGCCAGCAGCTTGGACAGGGGACGCCTCGGGCAGTTCTTC
NA	TRBV7-3	TRBD2	TRBJ2-2	16	CASSSSSGGVTGELFF	TGTGCCAGCAGCTCCTCTAGCGGGGGGGTCACCGGGGAGCTGTTTTTT
NA	TRBV5-6	NA	TRBJ2-7	12	CASSRRENEQYF	TGTGCCAGCAGCCGCAGGGAAAACGAGCAGTACTTC